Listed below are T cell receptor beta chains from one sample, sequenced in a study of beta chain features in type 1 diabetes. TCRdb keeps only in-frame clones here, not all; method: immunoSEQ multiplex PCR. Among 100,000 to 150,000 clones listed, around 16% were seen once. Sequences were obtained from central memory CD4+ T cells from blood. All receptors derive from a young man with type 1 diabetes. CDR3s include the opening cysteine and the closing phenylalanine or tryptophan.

cdr3_aa: CAWSVDGGVGYTF
v_call: TRBV30

cdr3_aa: CASSGTGSGLYGYTF
v_call: TRBV6-1

cdr3_aa: CASSPLLSYEQYF
v_call: TRBV4-2

cdr3_aa: CASTWDIQETQYF
v_call: TRBV28

cdr3_aa: CSGLLGQGSTDTQYF
v_call: TRBV29-1

cdr3_aa: CASSFVQNTEAFF
v_call: TRBV27

cdr3_aa: CASSQATARDTGELFF
v_call: TRBV14

cdr3_aa: CASSYLGLAGLRTDTQYF
v_call: TRBV2

cdr3_aa: CASSREVEEQYF
v_call: TRBV25-1

cdr3_aa: CASSQGQGETQYF
v_call: TRBV4-3

cdr3_aa: CASSERSVTEAFF
v_call: TRBV2

cdr3_aa: CASSPNRGRDGYTF
v_call: TRBV6-5

cdr3_aa: CAWTSGSDTQYF
v_call: TRBV30

cdr3_aa: CASSPRPNDRGNEQFF
v_call: TRBV7-2

cdr3_aa: CASRAQITGSVGYTF
v_call: TRBV6-5

cdr3_aa: CASSQSNAARGGCGYGYTF
v_call: TRBV23-1

cdr3_aa: CASSRAATAKNIQYF
v_call: TRBV18

cdr3_aa: CASSAWTDPFSGGSTDTQYF
v_call: TRBV2

cdr3_aa: CASSFSSLTGELFF
v_call: TRBV27

cdr3_aa: CASSFLTRRLALDTQYF
v_call: TRBV13

cdr3_aa: CASGSGGYYEQYF
v_call: TRBV28

cdr3_aa: CASSYSRYAFF
v_call: TRBV6-5

cdr3_aa: CASGGKNEKLFF
v_call: TRBV6-6

cdr3_aa: CASSQAGTPSTDTQYF
v_call: TRBV4-3

cdr3_aa: CASSLTGAVTEAFF
v_call: TRBV7-9

cdr3_aa: CASSMTYSGEQETQYF
v_call: TRBV27

cdr3_aa: CASSLVTSSYEQYF
v_call: TRBV7-9

cdr3_aa: CASSLTRTSGGASDTQYF
v_call: TRBV7-2

cdr3_aa: CASSPQGYEQYF
v_call: TRBV14

cdr3_aa: CASSQAPTSGGIDEQFF
v_call: TRBV4-3

cdr3_aa: CASSPRPGEPQHF
v_call: TRBV11-2

cdr3_aa: CAWRGYSGANVLTF
v_call: TRBV30

cdr3_aa: CASSYSSSFAGGYTF
v_call: TRBV6-5

cdr3_aa: CASSVAGEVTDTQYF
v_call: TRBV23-1

cdr3_aa: CAWSVGNRYTGYTF
v_call: TRBV30

cdr3_aa: CASSLSGTGLPEAFF
v_call: TRBV5-1

cdr3_aa: CASSAAGIYNEQFF
v_call: TRBV25-1

cdr3_aa: CASSVGFEGAGVLREQFF
v_call: TRBV9

cdr3_aa: CASSIPNQPQHF
v_call: TRBV19

cdr3_aa: CARRDMNTEAFF
v_call: TRBV30

cdr3_aa: CASSGGLASGELFF
v_call: TRBV2

cdr3_aa: CASSQERGLHGYTF
v_call: TRBV4-3

cdr3_aa: CASSSIDRVGAPLWLAFF
v_call: TRBV19

cdr3_aa: CASSTLGYEQYF
v_call: TRBV2

cdr3_aa: CASRDNPVTGELFF
v_call: TRBV5-1

cdr3_aa: CASSLTSGGASTDTQYF
v_call: TRBV4-2

cdr3_aa: CASSFPSGAPHSGANVLTF
v_call: TRBV7-9

cdr3_aa: CASSRGRSQETQYF
v_call: TRBV7-7